Listed below are T cell receptor beta chains from one sample, sequenced in a study of blood T cell repertoires in COVID-19. The repertoire was sequenced with immunoSEQ multiplex PCR; TCRdb's copy has only in-frame clones and lacks some. The table lists some 73,000 clones, 82% of them singletons. Source material: peripheral blood. The receptor source for this set is an older woman with acute or convalescent COVID-19. Both conserved end residues are part of each CDR3. The D gene is left open where the match is weak. Expanded clones get a size class; other rows say once, few or many, or leave the size out.

j_call | v_call | d_call | clone_size | cdr3_nt | cdr3_aa
TRBJ2-7 | TRBV6-6 | TRBD2 | - | TGTGCCAGCAGTCTCGGGACTAGCGGGAGAAGCGAGCAGTACTTC | CASSLGTSGRSEQYF
TRBJ1-2 | TRBV5-4 | - | few | TGTGCCAGCAGCGGAAGGGGGGGCCAAGTACACTATGGCTACACCTTC | CASSGRGGQVHYGYTF
TRBJ1-5 | TRBV19 | - | - | TGTGCCAGTAGTATCCAACGCGGAGGGATTAGCAATCAGCCCCAGCATTTT | CASSIQRGGISNQPQHF
TRBJ1-2 | TRBV29-1 | - | few | TGCAGCGTTGGCGAGCGGGACACGTCCTATGGCTACACCTTC | CSVGERDTSYGYTF
TRBJ1-3 | TRBV18 | TRBD1 | once | TGTGCCAGCTCACCCTCACCGGGACAGGGAGGTTTT | CASSPSPGQGGF
TRBJ2-7 | TRBV10-2 | - | - | TGCGCCAGCAACCCGAGGGGGGGAGAGTCCTACGAGCAGTACTTC | CASNPRGGESYEQYF
TRBJ2-5 | TRBV3-1/TRBV3-2 | TRBD2 | - | TGTGCCAGCAGCCAAGGGGGGGCGGGGGGGAGTACCCAGACCCAGTACTTC | CASSQGGAGGSTQTQYF
TRBJ2-7 | TRBV7-6 | TRBD2 | - | TGTGCCAGCAGCTTAGTCTCGTCTACTAGCGGGCCCTACGAGCAGTACTTC | CASSLVSSTSGPYEQYF
TRBJ1-1 | TRBV7-3 | - | - | TGTGCCAGCAGCTTAACCCGGAACACTGAAGCTTTCTTT | CASSLTRNTEAFF
TRBJ1-1 | TRBV30 | - | - | TGTGCCTGGAGAGGCCGTAGGGGCATCCGACGGACTGAAGCTTTCTTT | CAWRGRRGIRRTEAFF
TRBJ1-1 | TRBV12-3/TRBV12-4 | - | - | TGTGCCAGCACAGGGGTTCCAGACACTGAAGCTTTCTTT | CASTGVPDTEAFF
TRBJ2-5 | TRBV12-3/TRBV12-4 | - | - | TGTGCCAGCAGATCCAGTAATCAAGAGACCCAGTACTTC | CASRSSNQETQYF
TRBJ2-7 | TRBV12-3/TRBV12-4 | - | - | TGTGCCAGCAGTTTAAGGCGGTACTACGAGCAGTACTTC | CASSLRRYYEQYF
TRBJ2-3 | TRBV5-4 | TRBD1 | - | TGTGCCAGCAGACGGGACAGGCCTAGCACAGATACGCAGTATTTT | CASRRDRPSTDTQYF
TRBJ1-2 | TRBV5-6 | TRBD1 | - | TGTGCCAGCACCGGGATGGGACAGCTTTATGGCTACACCTTC | CASTGMGQLYGYTF
TRBJ2-5 | TRBV28 | TRBD1 | - | TGTGCCAGCGGACACAGGGGGCTGGAGACCCAGTACTTC | CASGHRGLETQYF
TRBJ1-2 | TRBV19 | TRBD1 | - | TGTGCCAGTGGAACGACAGGGTTGATGACCTATGGCTACACCTTC | CASGTTGLMTYGYTF
TRBJ2-7 | TRBV15 | - | - | TGTGCCACCAGCAAGGTGGGGGCGAGCTCCTACGAGCAGTACTTC | CATSKVGASSYEQYF
TRBJ2-7 | TRBV6-5 | - | - | TGTGCCAGCAGAACCGGGACATTAAACTACGAGCAGTACTTC | CASRTGTLNYEQYF
TRBJ1-6 | TRBV27 | - | - | TGTGCCAGCAGAAGTTGGGCAGATAATTCACCCCTCCACTTT | CASRSWADNSPLHF
TRBJ2-5 | TRBV7-2 | TRBD2 | - | TGTGCCAGCAGCTTAGGCGGGGCGGGAGGAGAGACCCAGTACTTC | CASSLGGAGGETQYF
TRBJ1-1 | TRBV28 | - | - | TGTGCCAGCAGGGGCCCGGGGGGGGCGAACACTGAAGCTTTCTTT | CASRGPGGANTEAFF
TRBJ2-2 | TRBV9 | TRBD2 | - | TGTGCCAGCAGCCCCAAGACTAGCGGGGGGGCAATGGCCGGGGAGCTGTTTTTT | CASSPKTSGGAMAGELFF
TRBJ2-3 | TRBV25-1 | - | once | TGTGCCAGCAGTAAACAGGGCGGCACAGATACGCAGTATTTT | CASSKQGGTDTQYF
TRBJ1-1 | TRBV18 | - | once | TGTGCCAGCTCACCATCCTTGACAGAACCTACGAAGAACACTGAAGCTTTCTTT | CASSPSLTEPTKNTEAFF
TRBJ1-1 | TRBV7-2 | TRBD1 | - | TGTGCCAGCAGCCCCCCCGGGACAGGGAGAGGTAGGACTGAAGCTTTCTTT | CASSPPGTGRGRTEAFF
TRBJ1-1 | TRBV3-1/TRBV3-2 | - | - | TGTGCCAGCAGCCGGAGCGGGTCCGGTGGGGCTTTCTTT | CASSRSGSGGAFF
TRBJ2-2 | TRBV2 | TRBD2 | few | TGTGCCAGCATAGAGACTAGCGGGGTGCCCGGGGAGCTGTTTTTT | CASIETSGVPGELFF
TRBJ1-1 | TRBV9 | TRBD1 | - | TGTGCCAGCAGCGTACAGGGGGCTGGGAGCACTGAAGCTTTCTTT | CASSVQGAGSTEAFF
TRBJ2-2 | TRBV7-2 | TRBD2 | - | TGTGCCAGCAGCTTAGTAGCGGGAGGCGGGACCGGGGAGCTGTTTTTT | CASSLVAGGGTGELFF
TRBJ1-1 | TRBV27 | - | - | TGTGCCAGCAGTTCCAGCGGATTGAACACTGAAGCTTTCTTT | CASSSSGLNTEAFF
TRBJ1-1 | TRBV25-1 | - | - | TGTGCCAGCAACAGGGCGGGGGACACTGAAGCTTTCTTT | CASNRAGDTEAFF
TRBJ2-1 | TRBV18 | TRBD2 | - | TGTGCCAGCTCTCTCTCTAGCGGGGATCATGATGAGCAGTTCTTC | CASSLSSGDHDEQFF
TRBJ2-1 | TRBV29-1 | - | - | TGCAGCGTCCGGCAGCGCGCCAATGAGCAGTTCTTC | CSVRQRANEQFF
TRBJ1-1 | TRBV3-1/TRBV3-2 | - | - | TGTGCCAGCAGCCAAGCGCCAGGTCCTTATGAAGCTTTCTTT | CASSQAPGPYEAFF
TRBJ2-7 | TRBV6-1 | TRBD2 | - | TGTGCCAGCAGTGAAGGGAGCGGGATACCCTACGAGCAGTACTTC | CASSEGSGIPYEQYF
TRBJ1-2 | TRBV4-2 | TRBD1 | - | TGTGCCAGCAGCCAAGGTCCCGGTACCGGGACAGGGGGCTATGGCTACACCTTC | CASSQGPGTGTGGYGYTF
TRBJ2-2 | TRBV10-3 | TRBD2 | few | TGTGCCATCAGAGTCGGACTAGCGGGTACTACCGGGGAGCTGTTTTTT | CAIRVGLAGTTGELFF
TRBJ2-1 | TRBV15 | TRBD2 | - | TGTGCCACCAGCAGAACCCTACGGGGGGGCCCCTACAATGAGCAGTTCTTC | CATSRTLRGGPYNEQFF
TRBJ1-3 | TRBV5-6 | - | once | TGTGCCAGCAGCTACGGGAGTCGTGGAAACACCATATATTTT | CASSYGSRGNTIYF
TRBJ1-1 | TRBV2 | - | - | TGTGCCAGCAGTGCGAACAGGGTAAACACTGAAGCTTTCTTT | CASSANRVNTEAFF
TRBJ1-5 | TRBV27 | - | once | TGTGCCAGCAGTCTTTCTTGGAGGCACCAAGGGCAATTTTTGCCCCAGCATTTT | CASSLSWRHQGQFLPQHF
TRBJ1-5 | TRBV6-5 | TRBD1 | - | TGTGCCAGCAGAACGGGACAGGGTGCGCAGCCCCAGCATTTT | CASRTGQGAQPQHF
TRBJ1-4 | TRBV10-3 | TRBD1 | - | TGTGCCATCAGTGCGGGACAGGGGGCCCCTAATGAAAAACTGTTTTTT | CAISAGQGAPNEKLFF
TRBJ2-1 | TRBV9 | TRBD1 | - | TGTGCCAGCAGCGTAGCTACAGGGGGTCTTGAGCAGTTCTTC | CASSVATGGLEQFF
TRBJ2-5 | TRBV5-8 | - | - | TGTGCCAGCAGCTTGAGCAGGGAAGAGACCCAGTACTTC | CASSLSREETQYF
TRBJ2-1 | TRBV7-9 | TRBD1 | - | TGTGCCAGCAGCTTTGGGGCAGGGGGATTCAATGAGCAGTTCTTC | CASSFGAGGFNEQFF
TRBJ1-4 | TRBV28 | TRBD1 | - | TGTGCCAGCCGACAGGGGTATCGGGAAAAACTGTTTTTT | CASRQGYREKLFF
TRBJ2-1 | TRBV19 | TRBD2 | - | TGTGCCAGTAGAACTAGCGGGAGGGGGAATGAGCAGTTCTTC | CASRTSGRGNEQFF
TRBJ1-4 | TRBV29-1 | TRBD1 | - | TGCAGCGTGGGGACAGGGAGAGAAAAACTGTTTTTT | CSVGTGREKLFF
TRBJ2-5 | TRBV4-1 | - | once | TGCGCCAGCAGCCAATGGCAGAAAGAGACCCAGTACTTC | CASSQWQKETQYF